Shown below are 10 T cell receptor beta chains from a single sample sequenced in a study of cytomegalovirus exposure and HLA in healthy donors. The primer mix had 60 Vbeta and 13 Jbeta primers. Produced via immunoSEQ multiplex PCR; TCRdb's table is partial and in-frame only. This sample has around 130,000 clones, with roughly three fifths found just once. Material for sequencing was PBMCs. Receptor source: a woman between 40 and 55 years old in good health and CMV-seropositive.

This clone was seen more than once but under ten times. The genes are TRBV20-1 and TRBJ1-2; 8 bases map to TRBD1. J was trimmed by 6 bases and V by 5 bases; bases with no gene match: 2. Germline V lookup: CDR1 DFQATT, CDR2 SNEGSKA (reference sequence). CDR3 size: 11 residues. The CDR3 bases are TGCAGTGCTCGGACAGGGAATGGCTACACCTTC. Residues: CSARTGNGYTF.

Notes on this clone: A junction end diverges from the germline sequence, so it may reflect a read error. V gene TRBV7-9 combines with J gene TRBJ2-7; D possibly corresponds to TRBD2 (6 bases). There are 16 residues in the CDR3. The germline gives CDR1 SEHNR, CDR2 FQNEAQ (reference sequence). For the CDR3, the DNA is TGTTCCAGCAGCTTGGAAGGGACTCCAAGGCTCTACGAGCAGTACTTC. This translates into CSSSLEGTPRLYEQYF.

The chain recombines TRBV19 with TRBJ1-1; D is unresolved. Trimming removed 3 bases at V and 6 bases at J, with 5 bases between. The CDR3 is made up of 11 amino acids. Germline loops: CDR1 LNHDA, CDR2 SQIVND (reference sequence). The CDR3 region is CASSIGAEAFF. In DNA, the CDR3 is TGTGCCAGTAGTATCGGGGCTGAAGCTTTCTTT.

This chain uses TRBV10-3 with TRBJ1-1, with 7 bases identical to TRBD1. J was trimmed by 6 bases and V by 6 bases; bases with no gene match: 4. In germline, CDR1 is ENHRY, CDR2 SYGVKD. This CDR3 is built from 12 residues. The CDR3 loop is CAISPGTAEAFF. Here the CDR3 DNA reads TGTGCCATCAGCCCGGGGACAGCTGAAGCTTTCTTT.

This clone was picked up a small number of times. The gene calls are TRBV2 and TRBJ1-1; TRBD1 aligns across 7 bases. The germline gives CDR1 SNHLY, CDR2 FYNNEI. The V and J ends lost 8 bases and 4 bases, in that order; junction bases with no gene match: 13. CDR3 length: 15 amino acids. The CDR3 loop is CASETPGQAGTEAFF. The CDR3 DNA follows: TGTGCCAGCGAAACCCCAGGACAGGCAGGCACTGAAGCTTTCTTT.

The J gene is TRBJ1-1, the V gene TRBV9, with a weak D call TRBD1 (6 bases). The germline V gene encodes CDR1 SGDLS and CDR2 YYNGEE. The CDR3 consists of 17 residues. The V end lost 0 bases, the J end lost 0 bases, and 15 bases lay between the germline ends. The CDR3 reads CASSVDRARGMNTEAFF. In nucleotides, the CDR3 is TGTGCCAGCAGCGTAGATAGGGCCAGGGGAATGAACACTGAAGCTTTCTTT.

The chain uses TRBV14 and TRBJ2-7; D unresolved. The CDR3 totals 14 residues. CDR1 is SGHDN, CDR2 FVKESK, per germline. Trimming cost V 5 bases and J 0 bases, with 11 bases left between them. Written as DNA, the CDR3 is TGTGCCAGCAGCGATCTCCCGAGCTCCTACGAGCAGTACTTC. Protein product: CASSDLPSSYEQYF.

The chain links TRBV28 to TRBJ2-5, with 8 bases aligning to TRBD1. The junction had 3 bases not matched to a gene; V was cut back by 5 bases and J by 4 bases. This CDR3 region has 13 residues. Germline values: CDR1 MDHEN, CDR2 SYDVKM. This CDR3 reads CASSRQGRETQYF. The CDR3 region has the DNA TGTGCCAGCAGTCGACAGGGGAGAGAGACCCAGTACTTC. Together with reference TRBV28 and TRBJ2-5, the CDR3 gives the full variable domain: DVKVTQSSRYLVKRTGEKVFLECVQDMDHENMFWYRQDPGLGLRLIYFSYDVKMKEKGDIPEGYSVSREKKERFSLILESASTNQTSMYLCASSRQGRETQYFGPGTRLLVL.

The V gene is TRBV2, the J gene TRBJ2-2; 9 positions agree with TRBD2. This CDR3 is built from 15 residues. Per the germline V gene, CDR1 is SNHLY and CDR2 is FYNNEI. V lost 7 bases to trimming and J lost 1 base; unmatched junction nucleotides: 4. The CDR3 DNA is TGTGCCAGCATAATTAGCGGGAGGAACACCGGGGAGCTGTTTTTT. It specifies CASIISGRNTGELFF.

In DNA form, the CDR3 reads TGTGCCAGCAGTGAAGCCCCCGACAGGGGGGGGGACGAGCAGTACTTC. Translation gives CASSEAPDRGGDEQYF. V and J are TRBV25-1 and TRBJ2-5, with 9 bases lining up with TRBD1. The J call may be faulty, since TRBJ2-7 better matches the DNA end. The CDR3 covers 16 residues. Germline V gene lookup returns CDR1 MGHDK and CDR2 SYGVNS.